This is a list of T cell receptor beta chains from one sample in a study of blood T cell repertoires in COVID-19. Generated by immunoSEQ multiplex PCR, the TCRdb table keeps only in-frame clones and is missing some. The sample lists fewer than 450,000 clones, around 87% occurring once. The sample taken for sequencing was peripheral blood. These receptors all stem from a woman aged 50 to 65 with COVID-19, enrolled during active disease. CDR3s include the opening cysteine and the closing phenylalanine or tryptophan. The order of the fields is clone size, D gene, V gene, J gene, CDR3 protein, CDR3 DNA. The D gene is left open where the match is weak. A clone size is listed for some rows: how often the clone was seen (once, few, many), or a class if it is expanded.

>-|TRBD1|TRBV20-1|TRBJ2-7
CSASSRDRGHSGSYEQYF
TGCAGTGCTAGTAGTAGGGACAGGGGTCACTCCGGCTCCTACGAGCAGTACTTC
>-|TRBD2|TRBV7-9|TRBJ2-7
CASILGGILRSYEQYF
TGTGCCAGCATCCTGGGGGGGATACTACGTTCCTACGAGCAGTACTTC
>once|TRBD1|TRBV19|TRBJ1-1
CASSRTGTPEAFF
TGTGCCAGTAGTAGGACAGGGACCCCTGAAGCTTTCTTT
>-|TRBD1|TRBV19|TRBJ1-1
CASSWTGGLNTEAFF
TGTGCCAGTAGCTGGACAGGGGGCCTAAACACTGAAGCTTTCTTT
>-|-|TRBV23-1|TRBJ1-3
CASSQSRGKGNTIYF
TGCGCCAGCAGTCAATCACGGGGGAAGGGAAACACCATATATTTT
>-|-|TRBV3-1/TRBV3-2|TRBJ1-2
CASTGVRDGYTF
TGTGCCAGCACGGGGGTACGGGATGGCTACACCTTC
>-|-|TRBV29-1|TRBJ1-1
CSGGLGGWDTEAFF
TGCAGCGGAGGACTAGGGGGTTGGGACACTGAAGCTTTCTTT
>-|TRBD1|TRBV6-5|TRBJ1-4
CASRLGTGGEKLFF
TGTGCCAGCAGATTGGGGACAGGAGGTGAAAAACTGTTTTTT
>few|-|TRBV7-2|TRBJ2-5
CASSLTPQETQYF
TGTGCCAGCAGCTTGACACCCCAAGAGACCCAGTACTTC
>-|-|TRBV28|TRBJ2-5
CASSLMRDQETQYF
TGTGCCAGCAGTTTAATGCGGGACCAAGAGACCCAGTACTTC
>once|TRBD1|TRBV5-1|TRBJ2-2
CASSSDRGDLGELFF
TGCGCCAGCAGCTCGGACAGGGGCGATCTCGGGGAGCTGTTTTTT
>-|-|TRBV23-1|TRBJ2-7
CASSQPRGVCWTFGSYEQYF
TGCGCCAGCAGTCAACCCAGAGGCGTTTGTTGGACTTTCGGGTCCTACGAGCAGTACTTC
>-|-|TRBV25-1|TRBJ1-1
CASSPAGEGKFEAFF
TGTGCCAGCAGTCCCGCAGGGGAGGGGAAATTTGAAGCTTTCTTT
>-|-|TRBV4-2|TRBJ1-5
CASSQDPWTVLKNQPQHF
TGTGCCAGCAGCCAAGACCCCTGGACAGTGCTAAAGAATCAGCCCCAGCATTTT
>-|-|TRBV6-2/TRBV6-3|TRBJ2-7
CASSYGGSYEQYF
TGTGCCAGCAGTTACGGCGGATCCTACGAGCAGTACTTC
>-|-|TRBV27|TRBJ2-7
CASSLGADSSYEQYF
TGTGCCAGCAGTTTAGGGGCGGATAGCTCCTACGAGCAGTACTTC
>-|-|TRBV18|TRBJ1-3
CASSPSGVRGSGNTIYF
TGTGCCAGCTCACCATCGGGGGTTCGCGGGTCTGGAAACACCATATATTTT
>-|TRBD2|TRBV6-4|TRBJ2-3
CASSRGGPGTDTQYF
TGTGCCAGCAGTCGGGGGGGGCCTGGCACAGATACGCAGTATTTT
>-|TRBD1|TRBV24-1|TRBJ1-2
CATSEGTGGAGYGYTF
TGTGCCACCAGTGAGGGGACAGGGGGCGCAGGCTATGGCTACACCTTC
>-|-|TRBV30|TRBJ2-2
CAWQGSWPNTGELFF
TGTGCCTGGCAGGGTAGTTGGCCGAACACCGGGGAGCTGTTTTTT
>-|TRBD2|TRBV4-1|TRBJ2-7
CASSLRTSGRSEQYF
TGCGCCAGCAGCCTTAGGACTAGCGGGAGGAGCGAGCAGTACTTC
>-|TRBD2|TRBV5-1|TRBJ2-7
CASSASGRALSSYEQYF
TGCGCCAGCAGCGCTAGCGGGAGGGCCCTCTCCTCCTACGAGCAGTACTTC
>-|-|TRBV4-3|TRBJ2-1
CASSQELAGSYSRNEQFF
TGCGCCAGCAGCCAAGAATTGGCAGGCTCGTATAGTCGCAATGAGCAGTTCTTC
>-|-|TRBV18|TRBJ1-3
CASSPPEGTASGNTIYF
TGTGCCAGCTCACCACCGGAGGGGACTGCATCTGGAAACACCATATATTTT
>-|TRBD2|TRBV13|TRBJ2-3
CASSQRLAGTDTQYF
TGTGCCAGCAGCCAAAGACTAGCGGGAACGGATACGCAGTATTTT
>-|-|TRBV2|TRBJ1-3
CASSTTASGNTIYF
TGTGCCAGCAGTACCACAGCCTCTGGAAACACCATATATTTT
>-|-|TRBV18|TRBJ1-1
CASSPGIANTEAFF
TGTGCCAGCTCCCCCGGGATCGCGAACACTGAAGCTTTCTTT
>-|-|TRBV5-1|TRBJ2-1
CASSAQGLGNNEQFF
TGCGCCAGCAGCGCCCAGGGATTGGGGAACAATGAGCAGTTCTTC
>-|-|TRBV12-3/TRBV12-4|TRBJ1-1
CASSFDTEAFF
TGTGCCAGCAGTTTCGACACTGAAGCTTTCTTT
>few|-|TRBV5-4|TRBJ2-7
CASSLSSYEQYF
TGTGCCAGCAGCCTTAGCTCCTACGAGCAGTACTTC
>-|TRBD2|TRBV7-3|TRBJ2-3
CASSLNSGEFTDTQYF
TGTGCCAGCAGCCTCAATAGCGGGGAGTTCACAGATACGCAGTATTTT
>-|-|TRBV21-1|TRBJ2-5
CASSKVEQSGRCETQYF
TGTGCCAGCAGCAAAGTAGAGCAGAGCGGGAGGTGCGAGACCCAGTACTTC
>-|-|TRBV29-1|TRBJ1-2
CSATANYGYTF
TGCAGCGCCACAGCTAACTATGGCTACACCTTC
>-|TRBD1|TRBV24-1|TRBJ1-5
CATSDSPYETGGDQPQHF
TGTGCCACCAGTGATTCCCCGTACGAGACAGGGGGGGATCAGCCCCAGCATTTT
>-|-|TRBV15|TRBJ1-1
CATSRPGFGSSNTEAFF
TGTGCCACCTCCAGACCGGGATTTGGCTCTTCGAACACTGAAGCTTTCTTT
>-|TRBD2|TRBV5-4|TRBJ2-1
CATYGGRAYNEQFF
TGTGCCACCTACGGGGGGAGGGCGTACAATGAGCAGTTCTTC
>-|TRBD2|TRBV5-1|TRBJ2-5
CASSLGSSGPIETQYF
TGCGCCAGCAGCTTGGGGTCTAGCGGGCCGATAGAGACCCAGTACTTC
>few|-|TRBV5-1|TRBJ1-2
CASSLAEVVHGYTF
TGCGCCAGCAGCTTGGCCGAGGTGGTCCATGGCTACACCTTC
>once|TRBD2|TRBV4-1|TRBJ2-3
CASSQDSSSGRLYTQYF
TGCGCCAGCAGCCAAGATTCTTCTAGCGGGAGGTTGTATACGCAGTATTTT
>-|TRBD1|TRBV3-1/TRBV3-2|TRBJ2-3
CASSQADRGREDTQYF
TGTGCCAGCAGCCAAGCAGACAGGGGGCGGGAGGATACGCAGTATTTT
>-|-|TRBV19|TRBJ2-5
CASSTQAVQETQYF
TGTGCCAGTAGTACACAAGCGGTCCAAGAGACCCAGTACTTC
>-|-|TRBV18|TRBJ2-1
CASSPGGVGGDEQFF
TGTGCCAGCTCACCAGGGGGCGTAGGTGGGGATGAGCAGTTCTTC
>-|TRBD2|TRBV2|TRBJ2-2
CASSDREGSMSGELFF
TGTGCCAGCAGTGACCGGGAGGGATCAATGAGCGGGGAGCTGTTTTTT
>-|-|TRBV12-3/TRBV12-4|TRBJ1-1
CASRRGTEAFF
TGTGCCAGCCGGAGGGGCACTGAAGCTTTCTTT
>-|TRBD2|TRBV5-1|TRBJ2-1
CASSLLSGTSGSFRYNEQFF
TGCGCCAGCAGCTTGCTCTCCGGGACTAGCGGGAGTTTTCGGTACAATGAGCAGTTCTTC
>-|-|TRBV24-1|TRBJ2-1
CATSDLLDSGNEQFF
TGTGCCACCAGTGATTTGCTGGACTCTGGGAATGAGCAGTTCTTC
>-|TRBD2|TRBV5-8|TRBJ2-6
CASSWGGTGANVLTF
TGTGCCAGCAGCTGGGGAGGGACTGGGGCCAACGTCCTGACTTTC
>-|TRBD1|TRBV5-1|TRBJ1-4
CASSTGQGANEKLFF
TGCGCCAGCAGCACAGGACAGGGGGCGAATGAAAAACTGTTTTTT
>-|TRBD2|TRBV27|TRBJ2-3
CASSLTSGNTDTQYF
TGTGCCAGCAGTTTGACTAGCGGGAACACAGATACGCAGTATTTT
>-|-|TRBV29-1|TRBJ2-2
CSARTSDLNANTGELFF
TGCAGCGCCCGAACCTCCGACTTAAACGCGAACACCGGGGAGCTGTTTTTT
>-|-|TRBV7-9|TRBJ2-5
CASTPTSQETQYF
TGTGCCAGCACTCCGACTAGCCAAGAGACCCAGTACTTC
>-|TRBD2|TRBV29-1|TRBJ2-1
CSVGSSGSSYNEQFF
TGCAGCGTTGGATCGAGCGGGAGCTCCTACAATGAGCAGTTCTTC
>once|-|TRBV6-5|TRBJ1-2
CASTPQGIANYGYTF
TGTGCCAGCACCCCACAGGGAATAGCTAACTATGGCTACACCTTC
>-|-|TRBV6-5|TRBJ2-2
CASSRGPTNTGELFF
TGTGCCAGCAGCAGGGGCCCTACGAACACCGGGGAGCTGTTTTTT